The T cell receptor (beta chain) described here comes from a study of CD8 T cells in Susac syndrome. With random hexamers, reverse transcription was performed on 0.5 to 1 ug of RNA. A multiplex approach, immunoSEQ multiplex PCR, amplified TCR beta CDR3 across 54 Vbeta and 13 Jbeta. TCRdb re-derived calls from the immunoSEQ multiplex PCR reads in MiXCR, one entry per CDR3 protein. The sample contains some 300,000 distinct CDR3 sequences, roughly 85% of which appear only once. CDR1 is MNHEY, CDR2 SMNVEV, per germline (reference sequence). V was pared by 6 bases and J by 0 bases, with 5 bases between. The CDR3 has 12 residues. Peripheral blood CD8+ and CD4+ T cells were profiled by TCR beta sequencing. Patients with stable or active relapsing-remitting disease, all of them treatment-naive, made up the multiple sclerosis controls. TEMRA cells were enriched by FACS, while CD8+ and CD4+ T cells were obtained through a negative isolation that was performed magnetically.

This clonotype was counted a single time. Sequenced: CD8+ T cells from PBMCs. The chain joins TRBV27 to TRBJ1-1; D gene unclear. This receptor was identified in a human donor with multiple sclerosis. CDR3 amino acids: CASRRVNTEAFF. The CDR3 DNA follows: TGTGCCAGCAGGAGGGTGAACACTGAAGCTTTCTTT.